A selection of T cell receptor beta chains follows, all from one sample in a study of breast tumors, draining lymph nodes, adjacent tissues. TCRdb processed the multiplex PCR reads anew with MiXCR; each CDR3 protein has one entry. This sample has under 150,000 distinct CDR3 sequences; around 21% occur once, and the top ten carry about 2.2%. Sequences were obtained from axillary lymph node tissue. The receptor source for this set is a female donor with breast cancer. Some clones in this sample may be carry-over from other donors' samples. Both conserved end residues are part of each CDR3. D genes are given only for firm matches. Expanded clones are given a class, and other clones once, few, many or no size at all.

J: TRBJ1-6
V: TRBV27
size: many
D: .
DNA: TGTGCCAGCAGTTTATCGTGGGGAGATAATTCACCCCTCCACTTT
CDR3: CASSLSWGDNSPLHF

J: TRBJ1-2
V: TRBV28
size: .
D: .
DNA: TGTGCCAGCAGTTTGCTGGAGAGATACTATGGCTACACCTTC
CDR3: CASSLLERYYGYTF

J: TRBJ2-1
V: TRBV12-5
size: many
D: TRBD2
DNA: TGTGCTAGTGAACACGGGACTAGCGAGTTCAATGAGCAGTTCTTC
CDR3: CASEHGTSEFNEQFF

J: TRBJ2-3
V: TRBV20-1
size: many
D: .
DNA: TGCAGTGCTAGAGATTTAGTGAGGGCCGGGGTGAGGGATACGCAGTATTTT
CDR3: CSARDLVRAGVRDTQYF

J: TRBJ1-4
V: TRBV6-1
size: many
D: TRBD1
DNA: TGTGCCAGCACCAGGGGGACGGCCCTTCTGAAGAAACTGTTTTTT
CDR3: CASTRGTALLKKLFF

J: TRBJ2-1
V: TRBV7-9
size: many
D: TRBD2
DNA: TGTGCCAGCAGCGGGCGGCCACTAGCGGGAGTTTTATGGAATGAGCAGTTCTTC
CDR3: CASSGRPLAGVLWNEQFF

J: TRBJ1-2
V: TRBV10-3
size: many
D: TRBD1
DNA: TGTGCCATCAGTGAAAACGGACAGGGTGGCTACACCTTC
CDR3: CAISENGQGGYTF

J: TRBJ2-2
V: TRBV7-2
size: many
D: TRBD1
DNA: TGTGCCAGCAGCCGACAGGGCTTCACCGGGGAGCTGTTTTTT
CDR3: CASSRQGFTGELFF

J: TRBJ2-3
V: TRBV18
size: .
D: TRBD1
DNA: TGTGCCAGCTCACCTATTCTTAGACAGGGGGCTGGTGACGCGCAGTATTTT
CDR3: CASSPILRQGAGDAQYF

J: TRBJ1-4
V: TRBV9
size: many
D: .
DNA: TGTGCCAGCAGCGCCTCTTTGGTGGGGGAAAAACTGTTTTTT
CDR3: CASSASLVGEKLFF

J: TRBJ2-1
V: TRBV4-2
size: many
D: .
DNA: TGTGCCAGCAGCCCCTGGGACTCCGGTCCCGCTGAGCAGTTCTTC
CDR3: CASSPWDSGPAEQFF

J: TRBJ2-7
V: TRBV7-2
size: many
D: TRBD2
DNA: TGTGCCAGCAGCTTAGGCGGGACTAGCGGGCCCCGTGACAGGTACGAGCAGTACTTC
CDR3: CASSLGGTSGPRDRYEQYF

J: TRBJ2-2
V: TRBV24-1
size: .
D: .
DNA: TGTGCCACCAGTGACTCGGGACGGTCTAAAAACACCGGGGAGCTGTTTTTT
CDR3: CATSDSGRSKNTGELFF

J: TRBJ1-2
V: TRBV7-9
size: many
D: .
DNA: TGTGCCAGCAGCCTAGCTCGGGAATTAGTTGGCTACACCTTC
CDR3: CASSLARELVGYTF

J: TRBJ1-3
V: TRBV7-9
size: many
D: .
DNA: TGTGCCAGCAGCTTAACGGGGTCTGGAAACACCATATATTTT
CDR3: CASSLTGSGNTIYF

J: TRBJ2-7
V: TRBV7-9
size: many
D: TRBD2
DNA: TGTGCCAGCAGCTTGACCTTATCGGGAGGTGTCTACGAGCAGTACTTC
CDR3: CASSLTLSGGVYEQYF

J: TRBJ2-7
V: TRBV28
size: many
D: TRBD2
DNA: TGTGCCAGCAGCCTTAATATTGCCGCTAGCGGGAGGACTCCGGACGAGCAGTACTTC
CDR3: CASSLNIAASGRTPDEQYF

J: TRBJ2-4
V: TRBV7-9
size: .
D: .
DNA: TGTGCCAGCAGCTTAGCAGGGGGGGGGGAGAGGGACATTCAGTACTTC
CDR3: CASSLAGGGERDIQYF

J: TRBJ2-3
V: TRBV28
size: .
D: .
DNA: TGTGCCAGGGCCAACAGGGATGCAGATACGCAGTATTTT
CDR3: CARANRDADTQYF

J: TRBJ1-2
V: TRBV20-1
size: many
D: TRBD1
DNA: TGCAGTGCATTCGACAGGGAACGGAGCTATGGCTACACCTTC
CDR3: CSAFDRERSYGYTF

J: TRBJ1-3
V: TRBV5-1
size: many
D: .
DNA: TGCGCCAGCAGTCTCTGGGGATCTGGCGGAAACACCATATATTTT
CDR3: CASSLWGSGGNTIYF

J: TRBJ2-1
V: TRBV10-2
size: many
D: TRBD2
DNA: TGCGCCAGCACCGCTCCAGCGGGAGTGGGCAATGAGCAGTTCTTC
CDR3: CASTAPAGVGNEQFF

J: TRBJ2-5
V: TRBV7-9
size: many
D: .
DNA: TGTGCCAGCAGCTTGTCGGGTCAAGAGACCCAGTACTTC
CDR3: CASSLSGQETQYF

J: TRBJ1-5
V: TRBV29-1
size: few
D: TRBD1
DNA: TGCAGCGGTGGACAGGGGAGGAATCAGCCCCAGCATTTT
CDR3: CSGGQGRNQPQHF

J: TRBJ1-4
V: TRBV2
size: many
D: .
DNA: TGTGCCAGCAGTGGAGGAGAAAAACTGTTTTTT
CDR3: CASSGGEKLFF

J: TRBJ2-2
V: TRBV7-3
size: many
D: .
DNA: TGTGCCAGCAGCTTATCTGGTGCGGGCCCCGGGGAGCTGTTTTTT
CDR3: CASSLSGAGPGELFF

J: TRBJ2-2
V: TRBV11-3
size: few
D: TRBD2
DNA: TGTGCCAGCAGCTCCCAGGGACTAGCGGGAGCCCAGGGCGGGGAGCTGTTTTTT
CDR3: CASSSQGLAGAQGGELFF

J: TRBJ2-7
V: TRBV19
size: many
D: .
DNA: TGTGCCAGTAGTATAGATCTTGGCAGGGTGAACGAGCAGTACTTC
CDR3: CASSIDLGRVNEQYF

J: TRBJ2-1
V: TRBV12-3/TRBV12-4
size: many
D: .
DNA: TGTGCCAGCAGGAACTCCTTATACAATGAGCAGTTCTTC
CDR3: CASRNSLYNEQFF

J: TRBJ2-3
V: TRBV7-9
size: many
D: .
DNA: TGTGCCAGCAGCTCGACAGTCCTTTCCTACACAGATACGCAGTATTTT
CDR3: CASSSTVLSYTDTQYF

J: TRBJ2-7
V: TRBV4-1
size: many
D: TRBD2
DNA: TGCGCCAGCAGCCAAGATGTGGCGGGAGACTACGAGCAGTACTTC
CDR3: CASSQDVAGDYEQYF

J: TRBJ2-3
V: TRBV6-5
size: many
D: .
DNA: TGTGCCAGCACCGGGAGTAGCACAGATACGCAGTATTTT
CDR3: CASTGSSTDTQYF

J: TRBJ2-5
V: TRBV20-1
size: many
D: TRBD2
DNA: TGCAGTGCTAGGAAGGGAGGGCCCCAAGAGACCCAGTACTTC
CDR3: CSARKGGPQETQYF

J: TRBJ2-2
V: TRBV27
size: .
D: TRBD1
DNA: TGTGCCAGCAGGGACAGGGGGGTCCTCGGCGGGGAGCTGTTTTTT
CDR3: CASRDRGVLGGELFF

J: TRBJ2-1
V: TRBV2
size: many
D: TRBD2
DNA: TGTGCCAGCAAGCCGGGACTAGCGGGAGTCGGCCGATTTCAGGAGCAGTTCTTC
CDR3: CASKPGLAGVGRFQEQFF

J: TRBJ2-5
V: TRBV9
size: many
D: .
DNA: TGTGCCAGCAGCGCCAATTACGGGGGTCCAGAGACCCAGTACTTC
CDR3: CASSANYGGPETQYF

J: TRBJ2-3
V: TRBV20-1
size: .
D: .
DNA: TGCAGTGCATTAACTAGCTTGAGGGATACGCAGTATTTT
CDR3: CSALTSLRDTQYF

J: TRBJ2-1
V: TRBV6-6
size: many
D: TRBD2
DNA: TGTGCCAGCAGTCGAGCGGGGGGGTTGAGCTCCTACAATGAGCAGTTCTTC
CDR3: CASSRAGGLSSYNEQFF

J: TRBJ2-3
V: TRBV7-9
size: many
D: TRBD2
DNA: TGTGCCAGCAGCTTAGAATATCTAGCGGGAGGCACAGATACGCAGTATTTT
CDR3: CASSLEYLAGGTDTQYF

J: TRBJ1-5
V: TRBV28
size: .
D: .
DNA: TGTGCCAGCAGTTTAGGCCTCGGAGGGATGCGGCAGCCCCAGCATTTT
CDR3: CASSLGLGGMRQPQHF

J: TRBJ2-1
V: TRBV6-6
size: many
D: .
DNA: TGTGCCAGCAGACCCCCGACTCCCTACAATGAGCAGTTCTTC
CDR3: CASRPPTPYNEQFF

J: TRBJ2-6
V: TRBV5-6
size: .
D: .
DNA: TGTGCCAGCAGCTTGGTCGGAAGTTACGTCCTGACTTTC
CDR3: CASSLVGSYVLTF

J: TRBJ1-6
V: TRBV28
size: few
D: TRBD1
DNA: TGTGCCAGCACCACCGGACAGGGGAAGGGCGAATTTGGGCTCTCCTATAATTCACCCCTCCACTTT
CDR3: CASTTGQGKGEFGLSYNSPLHF

J: TRBJ2-7
V: TRBV20-1
size: many
D: TRBD2
DNA: TGCAGTGCCAAGGGAAGGACTAGCGTGAACGAGCAGTACTTC
CDR3: CSAKGRTSVNEQYF

J: TRBJ1-2
V: TRBV6-1
size: many
D: .
DNA: TGTGCCAGCAGTGAAGGCGGGGTCGAGGGCTACACCTTC
CDR3: CASSEGGVEGYTF

J: TRBJ2-1
V: TRBV5-8
size: many
D: .
DNA: TGTGCCAGCAGCCGACGACAGAACTCCTACAATGAGCAGTTCTTC
CDR3: CASSRRQNSYNEQFF

J: TRBJ2-3
V: TRBV6-5
size: many
D: TRBD2
DNA: TGTGCCAGCAGAGGGACTAGCGGTAGCACAGATACGCAGTATTTT
CDR3: CASRGTSGSTDTQYF

J: TRBJ2-1
V: TRBV20-1
size: .
D: .
DNA: TGCAGTGCTAGGCGGCAGGGCCGGGACAATGAGCAGTTCTTC
CDR3: CSARRQGRDNEQFF

J: TRBJ1-4
V: TRBV5-1
size: many
D: .
DNA: TGCGCCAGCAGCCCGCGCGGGGGCCCAGGCGGTGAAAAACTGTTTTTT
CDR3: CASSPRGGPGGEKLFF

J: TRBJ2-7
V: TRBV5-1
size: many
D: TRBD1
DNA: TGCGCCAGCAGCTTGTCGGGACAGGCATATCCCCGCGCCCCCGAGCAGTACTTC
CDR3: CASSLSGQAYPRAPEQYF

J: TRBJ2-1
V: TRBV2
size: many
D: .
DNA: TGTGCCAGCAGTGAAGGGTGGGACTCCTTACTCTTC
CDR3: CASSEGWDSLLF

J: TRBJ2-4
V: TRBV12-3/TRBV12-4
size: few
D: .
DNA: TGTGCCAGCAGTTTAAGGCTAGCCAAAAACATTCAGTACTTC
CDR3: CASSLRLAKNIQYF

J: TRBJ1-2
V: TRBV5-1
size: many
D: .
DNA: TGCGCCAGCAGTCGGACGGATAACTATGGCTACACCTTC
CDR3: CASSRTDNYGYTF

J: TRBJ2-5
V: TRBV6-1
size: many
D: .
DNA: TGTGCCAGTGTGTGGGGCAGGGGAGAGACCCAGTACTTC
CDR3: CASVWGRGETQYF

J: TRBJ2-1
V: TRBV5-1
size: many
D: .
DNA: TGCGCCAGCAGCTTACAGGGTTCGGACTACAATGAGCAGTTCTTC
CDR3: CASSLQGSDYNEQFF

J: TRBJ2-1
V: TRBV7-7
size: many
D: TRBD2
DNA: TGTGCTAGCAGCCCGGGACTAGCGGGCGGGAGCTCCTACAATGAGCAGTTCTTC
CDR3: CASSPGLAGGSSYNEQFF

J: TRBJ1-4
V: TRBV2
size: many
D: .
DNA: TGTGCCAGCTCCCGTCGCGGGTTGTTTACTGAAAAACTGTTTTTT
CDR3: CASSRRGLFTEKLFF

J: TRBJ2-7
V: TRBV7-3
size: many
D: .
DNA: TGTGCCAGCAGCTTAGGGGGGACCTACGAGCAGTACTTC
CDR3: CASSLGGTYEQYF

J: TRBJ2-2
V: TRBV27
size: .
D: .
DNA: TGTGCCAGCAGGAGGGGACAGAACACCGGGGAGCTGTTTTTT
CDR3: CASRRGQNTGELFF

J: TRBJ1-4
V: TRBV3-1
size: few
D: TRBD1
DNA: TGTGCCAGCAGCCCTAGACAGGGCTCGGGTGAAAAACTGTTTTTT
CDR3: CASSPRQGSGEKLFF